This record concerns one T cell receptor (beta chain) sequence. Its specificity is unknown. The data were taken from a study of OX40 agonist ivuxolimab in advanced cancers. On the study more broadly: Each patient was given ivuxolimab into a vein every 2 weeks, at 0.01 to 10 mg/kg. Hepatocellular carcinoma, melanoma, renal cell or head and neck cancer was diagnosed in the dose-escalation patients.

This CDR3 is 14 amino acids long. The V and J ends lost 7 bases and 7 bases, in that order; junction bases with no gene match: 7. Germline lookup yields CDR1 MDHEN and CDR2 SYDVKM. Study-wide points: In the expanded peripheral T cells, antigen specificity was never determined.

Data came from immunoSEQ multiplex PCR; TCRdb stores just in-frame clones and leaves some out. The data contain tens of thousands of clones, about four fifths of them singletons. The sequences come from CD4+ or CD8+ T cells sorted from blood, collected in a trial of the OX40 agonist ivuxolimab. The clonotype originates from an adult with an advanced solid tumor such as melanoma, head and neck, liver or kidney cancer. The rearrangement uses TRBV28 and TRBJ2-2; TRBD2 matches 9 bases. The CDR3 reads CASTISGSHGELFF. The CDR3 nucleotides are TGTGCCAGCACAATTAGCGGGAGCCACGGGGAGCTGTTTTTT. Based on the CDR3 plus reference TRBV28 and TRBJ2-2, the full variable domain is DVKVTQSSRYLVKRTGEKVFLECVQDMDHENMFWYRQDPGLGLRLIYFSYDVKMKEKGDIPEGYSVSREKKERFSLILESASTNQTSMYLCASTISGSHGELFFGEGSRLTVL.